This T cell receptor (beta chain) derives from a study of T cells after somatic rescue of genetic block (dated by TCRdb to the early 2020s). General notes on the study: The study assessed how robust, over the long term, a T-cell system was when the system had developed through somatic rescue of a genetic block in T-cell development.

Points on this clone: Its target antigen remains unknown. The record has no base qualities; no much larger clone is one base away.

The library relied on the immunoSEQ multiplex PCR assay. The source is immuneACCESS, and TCRdb retained only in-frame sequences with V and J called. Part of the clones is not carried over; for the studies checked, unresolved V genes explain less than half of this, and the remainder is unexplained. The sample table shows fewer than 15,000 clones, and more than 65% are seen once. Jointly, the top ten make up roughly a fifth of the sample. CDR1 and CDR2 are drawn from the germline V gene: SNHLY, FYNNEI. V is pruned by 2 bases and J by 7 bases, leaving 8 bases of the junction without a gene match. The CDR3 starts with the cysteine, ends with the phenylalanine, and has 15 residues. Left in the record is the CDR3 DNA by itself, 45 bases read in frame from the first base.

The sequence derives from a boy under 18. Sequenced material: peripheral blood mononuclear cells (PBMCs). The chain couples TRBV2 to TRBJ1-2, and TRBD1 matches 9 of the central bases. The CDR3 is CASSETGGDLRGYTF. The base sequence is TGTGCCAGCAGTGAAACAGGGGGCGACTTACGTGGCTACACCTTC.